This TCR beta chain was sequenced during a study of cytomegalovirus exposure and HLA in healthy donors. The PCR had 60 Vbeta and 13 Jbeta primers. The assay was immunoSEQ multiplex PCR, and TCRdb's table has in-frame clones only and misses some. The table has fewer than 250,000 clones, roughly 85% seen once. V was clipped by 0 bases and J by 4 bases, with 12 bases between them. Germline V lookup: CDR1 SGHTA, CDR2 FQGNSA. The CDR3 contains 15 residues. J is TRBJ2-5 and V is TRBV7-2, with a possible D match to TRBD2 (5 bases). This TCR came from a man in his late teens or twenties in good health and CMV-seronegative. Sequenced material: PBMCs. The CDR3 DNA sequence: TGTGCCAGCAGCTTAGCACTAGAGAGGAGAGAGACCCAGTACTTC. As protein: CASSLALERRETQYF.